One sample yielded the 3 T cell receptor beta chains listed below, sequenced in a study of human T cells and chemical hapten exposure (dated by TCRdb to about 2021). The library relied on RACE. Sequenced using a NextSeq 500. The public reads were reprocessed in TCRdb via fastp at Q25 and MiXCR, keeping in-frame beta chains. Merged by CDR3 protein, the rows form single entries marked with the most common genes and DNA. This sample holds more than 80,000 distinct CDR3 sequences; approximately 12% were observed only once. 1.6% of the sample is in the top ten clones. Sample time point, as interpreted from the label and publication: pre-sensitization, week 0. Per the publication, the treatment or condition label means: therapeutic diphenylcyclopropenone sensitization with weekly scalp DPC. The specimen was whole blood, collected in connection with sensitization to the hapten diphenylcyclopropenone (DPC). These receptors originate from a woman between 45 and 65 years old with alopecia areata. Some clones in this sample may be carry-over from other donors' samples.

The chain uses TRBV4-2 and TRBJ2-2; 10 bases map to TRBD2. Germline CDR1 and CDR2: LGHNA and YNFKEQ. The CDR3 contains 19 residues. Losses at the gene ends were 4 bases for V and 0 bases for J; bases not matched to a gene: 11. The CDR3: CASSLVYSGGTTNTGELFF. Here the CDR3 DNA reads TGTGCCAGCAGCCTTGTCTATAGCGGGGGGACTACGAACACCGGGGAGCTGTTTTTT.

This sequence joins TRBV12-3 or TRBV12-4 and TRBJ2-3; D may correspond to TRBD1 or TRBD2 (5 bases each). Trimming pared 3 bases from V and 0 bases from J, leaving 13 bases between. This CDR3 spans 16 amino acids. The CDR3 DNA reads as TGTGCCAGCAGTTTGACGGTCAGGGAGAGCACAGATACGCAGTATTTT. Translated: CASSLTVRESTDTQYF.

This clonotype has more than one count but fewer than ten. The rearrangement joins TRBV24-1 to TRBJ2-5, with TRBD1 matching over 7 bases. The CDR3 runs 14 residues. From germline, CDR1 is KGHDR and CDR2 SFDVKD. The junction had 4 bases not matched to a gene; V was cut back by 5 bases and J by 2 bases. The CDR3 here is CATSGQGDQETQYF. For the CDR3, the DNA is TGTGCCACCAGTGGGCAGGGGGATCAAGAGACCCAGTACTTC.